Listed below are T cell receptor beta chains from one sample, sequenced in a study of blood T cell repertoires in COVID-19. Data came from immunoSEQ multiplex PCR; TCRdb stores just in-frame clones and leaves some out. This sample yields about 74,000 clones, of which 90% are seen a single time; roughly 1.5% belongs to the top ten. Specimen: peripheral blood. The receptors come from a man aged 50 to 59 with acute or convalescent COVID-19. Each CDR3 is given with its conserved first and last residue. The order of the fields is V gene, CDR3 length, J gene, clone size, CDR3 protein. Size is omitted from some rows. Given values are once, few, many or a class for expanded clones.

v_gene: TRBV7-2; len: 14; j_gene: TRBJ2-1; abundance: -; CDR3aa: CASSRDSHYNEQFF
v_gene: TRBV11-2; len: 17; j_gene: TRBJ1-6; abundance: -; CDR3aa: CASSETWESSYNSPLHF
v_gene: TRBV5-4; len: 16; j_gene: TRBJ2-3; abundance: -; CDR3aa: CASSLGVAGYGDTQYF
v_gene: TRBV7-8; len: 16; j_gene: TRBJ2-3; abundance: -; CDR3aa: CASSLALAGVRDTQYF
v_gene: TRBV12-3/TRBV12-4; len: 13; j_gene: TRBJ2-5; abundance: -; CDR3aa: CASSRAGVQTQYF
v_gene: TRBV9; len: 16; j_gene: TRBJ2-4; abundance: once; CDR3aa: CASSPRTGLAKNIQYF
v_gene: TRBV11-3; len: 13; j_gene: TRBJ1-1; abundance: -; CDR3aa: CASSLRGGTEAFF
v_gene: TRBV19; len: 17; j_gene: TRBJ2-1; abundance: -; CDR3aa: CASSRWGKQGASDEQFF
v_gene: TRBV29-1; len: 15; j_gene: TRBJ1-2; abundance: once; CDR3aa: CSVLSRDRGANGYTF
v_gene: TRBV20-1; len: 11; j_gene: TRBJ1-2; abundance: -; CDR3aa: CSARHPQGYTF
v_gene: TRBV5-8; len: 16; j_gene: TRBJ1-3; abundance: -; CDR3aa: CASSSWTGSEGNTIYF
v_gene: TRBV11-3; len: 15; j_gene: TRBJ2-3; abundance: -; CDR3aa: CASSPASGGTDTQYF
v_gene: TRBV7-2; len: 13; j_gene: TRBJ2-3; abundance: -; CDR3aa: CASSFRTGDTQYF
v_gene: TRBV29-1; len: 12; j_gene: TRBJ2-1; abundance: -; CDR3aa: CSAIREVGEQFF